The clone carrying this T cell receptor (beta chain) showed up just a few times. This sample was taken from a study of patients and donors after allogeneic stem cell transplantation. In germline, CDR1 is DFQATT, CDR2 SNEGSKA (reference sequence). The V end was cut by 6 bases, the J end by 0 bases, with 12 bases between. The CDR3 loop spans 14 amino acids. TCRdb re-called the RT-PCR reads with MiXCR, one entry per CDR3 protein. The sample carries approximately 410,000 distinct CDR3 sequences, approximately 16% recorded once. The clonotype originates from a human donor who was either an allogeneic HSCT recipient or a stem cell or donor lymphocyte infusion donor (not recorded which). It is not recorded whose cells these are; they may come from a transplant donor. The sequenced sample consisted of blood, either unsorted or a sorted T cell fraction (not recorded which). The genes are TRBV20-1 and TRBJ1-3; D remains ambiguous. The CDR3: CSANRANSGNTIYF. The CDR3 coding sequence is TGCAGTGCCAACCGGGCAAACTCTGGAAACACCATATATTTT.